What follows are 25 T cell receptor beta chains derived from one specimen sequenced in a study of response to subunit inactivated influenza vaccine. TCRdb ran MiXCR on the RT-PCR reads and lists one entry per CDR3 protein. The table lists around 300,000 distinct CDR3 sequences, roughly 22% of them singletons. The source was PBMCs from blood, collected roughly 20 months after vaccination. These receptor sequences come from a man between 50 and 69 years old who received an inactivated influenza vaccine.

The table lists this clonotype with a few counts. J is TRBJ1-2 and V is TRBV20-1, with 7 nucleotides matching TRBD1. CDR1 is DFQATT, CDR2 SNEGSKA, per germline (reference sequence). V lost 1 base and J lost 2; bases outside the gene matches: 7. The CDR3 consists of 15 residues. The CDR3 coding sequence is TGCAGTGCTAGAGCCACGGACAGGATAAACTATGGCTACACCTTC. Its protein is CSARATDRINYGYTF.

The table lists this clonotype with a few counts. The CDR3 loop reads CSVEGLTDTQYF. The DNA of the CDR3 is TGCAGCGTTGAGGGCCTCACAGATACGCAGTATTTT. The genes are TRBV29-1 and TRBJ2-3; D gene uncertain. Trimming pared 3 bases from V and 2 bases from J, leaving 6 bases between. The CDR3 covers 12 residues. CDR1 is SQVTM, CDR2 ANQGSEA, per germline.

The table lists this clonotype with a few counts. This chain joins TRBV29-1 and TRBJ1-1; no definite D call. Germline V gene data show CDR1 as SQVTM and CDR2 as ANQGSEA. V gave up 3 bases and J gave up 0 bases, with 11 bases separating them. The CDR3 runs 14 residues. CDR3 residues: CSVDPNGMNTEAFF. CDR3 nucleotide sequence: TGCAGCGTTGACCCGAACGGCATGAACACTGAAGCTTTCTTT.

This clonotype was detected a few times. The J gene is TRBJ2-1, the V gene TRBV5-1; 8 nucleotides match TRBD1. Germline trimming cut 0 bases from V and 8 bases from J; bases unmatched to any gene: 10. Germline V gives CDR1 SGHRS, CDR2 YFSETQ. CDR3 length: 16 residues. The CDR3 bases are TGCGCCAGCAGCTTGGCCGGCAGGGGGCAATCGGATGAGCAGTTCTTC. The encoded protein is CASSLAGRGQSDEQFF. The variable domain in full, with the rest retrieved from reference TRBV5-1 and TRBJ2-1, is KAGVTQTPRYLIKTRGQQVTLSCSPISGHRSVSWYQQTPGQGLQFLFEYFSETQRNKGNFPGRFSGRQFSNSRSEMNVSTLELGDSALYLCASSLAGRGQSDEQFFGPGTRLTVL.

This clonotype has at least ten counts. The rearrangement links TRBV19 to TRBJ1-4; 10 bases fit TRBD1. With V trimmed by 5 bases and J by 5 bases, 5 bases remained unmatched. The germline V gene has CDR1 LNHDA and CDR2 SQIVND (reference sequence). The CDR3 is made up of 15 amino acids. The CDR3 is CASSAPGQGNEKLFF. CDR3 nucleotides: TGTGCCAGTAGTGCGCCGGGACAGGGGAATGAAAAACTGTTTTTT.

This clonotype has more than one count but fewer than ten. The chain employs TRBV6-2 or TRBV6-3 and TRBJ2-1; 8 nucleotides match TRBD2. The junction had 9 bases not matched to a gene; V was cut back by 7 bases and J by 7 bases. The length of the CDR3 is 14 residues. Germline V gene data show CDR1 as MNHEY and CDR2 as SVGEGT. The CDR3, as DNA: TGTGCCAGCACTCGGGGGGGCCTCTCGAATGAGCAGTTCTTC. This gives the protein CASTRGGLSNEQFF.

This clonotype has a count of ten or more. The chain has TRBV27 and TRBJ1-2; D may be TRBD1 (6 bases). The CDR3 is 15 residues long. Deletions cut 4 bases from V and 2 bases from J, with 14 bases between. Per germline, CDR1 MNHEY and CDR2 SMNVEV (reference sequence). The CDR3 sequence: CASSYGRGGNYGYTF. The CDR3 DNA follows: TGTGCCAGCAGTTACGGCAGGGGCGGCAACTATGGCTACACCTTC.

The CDR3 sequence is CASSQSWTYTGELFF. The DNA for the CDR3 is TGTGCCAGCAGTCAATCCTGGACCTACACCGGGGAGCTGTTTTTT. The chain couples TRBV3-1 to TRBJ2-2, with unresolved D. V was shortened by 6 bases and J by 3 bases, with 14 bases between the two germline ends. The CDR3 runs 15 residues. CDR1 is LGHDT and CDR2 is YNNKEL in the germline V gene (reference sequence).

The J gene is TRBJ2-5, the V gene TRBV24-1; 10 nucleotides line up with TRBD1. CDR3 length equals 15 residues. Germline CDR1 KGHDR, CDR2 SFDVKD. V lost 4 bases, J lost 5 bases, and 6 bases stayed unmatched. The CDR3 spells CATSEGGQGSETQYF. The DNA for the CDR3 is TGTGCCACCAGTGAGGGGGGACAGGGGAGTGAGACCCAGTACTTC.

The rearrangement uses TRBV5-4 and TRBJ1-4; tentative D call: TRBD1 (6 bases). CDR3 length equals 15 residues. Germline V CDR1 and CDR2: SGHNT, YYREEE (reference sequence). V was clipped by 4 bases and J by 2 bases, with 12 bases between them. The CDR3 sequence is CASSPTGTTNEKLFF. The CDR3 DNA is TGTGCCAGCAGCCCGACAGGAACCACTAATGAAAAACTGTTTTTT.

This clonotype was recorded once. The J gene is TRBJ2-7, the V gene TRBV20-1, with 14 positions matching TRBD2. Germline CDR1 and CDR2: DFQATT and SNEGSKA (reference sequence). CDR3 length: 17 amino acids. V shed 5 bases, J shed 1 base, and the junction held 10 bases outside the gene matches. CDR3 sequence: CSAGLAGGSPPSYEQYF. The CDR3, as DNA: TGCAGTGCTGGACTAGCGGGAGGTTCTCCACCTTCCTACGAGCAGTACTTC.

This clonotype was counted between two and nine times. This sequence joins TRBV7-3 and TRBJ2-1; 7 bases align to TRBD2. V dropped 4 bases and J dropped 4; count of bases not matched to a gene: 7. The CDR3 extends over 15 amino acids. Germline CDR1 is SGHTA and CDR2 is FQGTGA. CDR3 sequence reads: CASSSSGTEYNEQFF. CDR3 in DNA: TGTGCCAGCAGCTCCAGCGGGACGGAGTACAATGAGCAGTTCTTC.

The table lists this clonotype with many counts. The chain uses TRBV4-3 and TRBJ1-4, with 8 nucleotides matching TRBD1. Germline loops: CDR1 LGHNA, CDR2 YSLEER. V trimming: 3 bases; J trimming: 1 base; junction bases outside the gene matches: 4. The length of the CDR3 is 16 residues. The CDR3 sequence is CASSQIGQGTNEKLFF. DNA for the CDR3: TGCGCCAGCAGCCAGATAGGACAGGGAACTAATGAAAAACTGTTTTTT.

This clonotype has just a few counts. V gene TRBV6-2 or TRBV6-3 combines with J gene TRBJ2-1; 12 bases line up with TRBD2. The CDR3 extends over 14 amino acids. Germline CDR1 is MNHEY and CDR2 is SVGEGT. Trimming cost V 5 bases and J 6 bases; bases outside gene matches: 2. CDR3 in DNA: TGTGCCAGCAGTGCTAGCGGGGGGGCCAATGAGCAGTTCTTC. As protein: CASSASGGANEQFF.

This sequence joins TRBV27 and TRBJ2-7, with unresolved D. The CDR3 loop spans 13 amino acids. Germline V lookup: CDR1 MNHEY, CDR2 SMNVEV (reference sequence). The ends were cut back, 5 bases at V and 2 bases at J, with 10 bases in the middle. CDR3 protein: CASSLGPAYEQYF. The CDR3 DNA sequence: TGTGCCAGCAGTCTTGGGCCAGCCTACGAGCAGTACTTC.

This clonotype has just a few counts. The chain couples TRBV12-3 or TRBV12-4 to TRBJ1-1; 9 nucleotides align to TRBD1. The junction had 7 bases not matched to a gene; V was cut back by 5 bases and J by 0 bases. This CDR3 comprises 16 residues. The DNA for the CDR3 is TGTGCCAGCAGTGCCGGGACAGGGCTCCTGAACACTGAAGCTTTCTTT. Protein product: CASSAGTGLLNTEAFF.

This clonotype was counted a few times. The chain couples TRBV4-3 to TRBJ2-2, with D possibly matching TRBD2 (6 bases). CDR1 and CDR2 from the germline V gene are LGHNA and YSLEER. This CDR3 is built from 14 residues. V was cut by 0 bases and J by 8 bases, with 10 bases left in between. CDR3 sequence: CASSQERLVGELFF. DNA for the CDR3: TGCGCCAGCAGCCAAGAACGACTAGTTGGGGAGCTGTTTTTT.

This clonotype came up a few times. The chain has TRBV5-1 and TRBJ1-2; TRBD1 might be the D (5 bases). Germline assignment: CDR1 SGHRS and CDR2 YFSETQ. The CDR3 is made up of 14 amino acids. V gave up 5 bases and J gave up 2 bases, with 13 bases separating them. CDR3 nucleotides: TGCGCCAGCAGATCCCCAGGGCCCAACTATGGCTACACCTTC. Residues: CASRSPGPNYGYTF.

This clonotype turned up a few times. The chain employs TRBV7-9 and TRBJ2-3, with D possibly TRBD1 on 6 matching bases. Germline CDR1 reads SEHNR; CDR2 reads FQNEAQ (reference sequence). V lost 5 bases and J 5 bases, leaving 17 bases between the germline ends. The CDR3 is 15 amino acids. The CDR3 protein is CASSPKHRVGDTQYF. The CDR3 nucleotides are TGTGCCAGCAGCCCCAAACACAGGGTAGGAGATACGCAGTATTTT.

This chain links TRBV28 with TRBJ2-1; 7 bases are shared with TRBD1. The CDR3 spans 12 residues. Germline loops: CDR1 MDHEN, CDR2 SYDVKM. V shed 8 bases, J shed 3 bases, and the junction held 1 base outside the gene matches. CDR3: CASRDSYNEQFF. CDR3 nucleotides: TGTGCCAGCCGGGACAGCTACAATGAGCAGTTCTTC.

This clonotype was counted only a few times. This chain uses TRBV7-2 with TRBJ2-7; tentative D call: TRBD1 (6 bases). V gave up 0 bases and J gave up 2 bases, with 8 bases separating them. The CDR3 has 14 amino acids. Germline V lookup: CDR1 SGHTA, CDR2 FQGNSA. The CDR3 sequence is CASSLAGQPYEQYF. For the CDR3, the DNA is TGTGCCAGCAGCTTAGCCGGACAGCCCTACGAGCAGTACTTC.

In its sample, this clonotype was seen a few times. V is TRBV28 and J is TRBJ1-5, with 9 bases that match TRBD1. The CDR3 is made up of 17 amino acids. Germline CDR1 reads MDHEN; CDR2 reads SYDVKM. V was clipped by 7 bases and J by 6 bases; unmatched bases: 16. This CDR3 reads CASTDVTGGEVFQPQHF. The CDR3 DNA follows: TGTGCCAGCACCGACGTGACAGGGGGTGAAGTGTTTCAGCCCCAGCATTTT.

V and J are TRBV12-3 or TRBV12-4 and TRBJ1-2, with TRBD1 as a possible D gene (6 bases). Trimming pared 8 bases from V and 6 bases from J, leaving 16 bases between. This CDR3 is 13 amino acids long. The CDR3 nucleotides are TGTGCCAGCGGAATCAGGGGAAGGGATGGCTACACCTTC. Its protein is CASGIRGRDGYTF.

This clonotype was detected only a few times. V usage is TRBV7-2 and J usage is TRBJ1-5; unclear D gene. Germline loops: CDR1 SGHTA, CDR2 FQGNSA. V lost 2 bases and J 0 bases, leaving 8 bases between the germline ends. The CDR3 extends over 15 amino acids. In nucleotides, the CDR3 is TGTGCCAGCAGCTTAAACGGGGTTAGCAATCAGCCCCAGCATTTT. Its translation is CASSLNGVSNQPQHF.

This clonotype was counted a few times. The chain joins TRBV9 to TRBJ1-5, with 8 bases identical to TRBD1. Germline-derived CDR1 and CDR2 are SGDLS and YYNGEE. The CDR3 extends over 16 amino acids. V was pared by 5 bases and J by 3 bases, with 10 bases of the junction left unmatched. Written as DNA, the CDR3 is TGTGCCAGCAGAAGCAAGACAGGGGTCAACAATCAGCCCCAGCATTTT. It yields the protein CASRSKTGVNNQPQHF.